This entry lists 20 T cell receptor beta chains sequenced from one sample in a study of cytomegalovirus exposure and HLA in healthy donors. PCR involved 60 Vbeta and 13 Jbeta primers. Libraries were prepared by immunoSEQ multiplex PCR; TCRdb keeps only in-frame clonotypes and omits some of them. The data show 90,000 to 110,000 clones, approximately 81% seen once. Sequencing was done on a sample of PBMCs. The receptors here all came from a young woman in good health and CMV-seronegative.

The J gene is TRBJ2-1, the V gene TRBV7-9; TRBD2 agrees at 7 bases. There are 16 residues in the CDR3. Germline values: CDR1 SEHNR, CDR2 FQNEAQ (reference sequence). The V gene end was trimmed by 5 bases and the J gene end by 4 bases; junction bases not matched to a gene: 11. The DNA for the CDR3 is TGTGCCAGCAGCGCAATAGCGGGTGTAAGATACAATGAGCAGTTCTTC. It codes for CASSAIAGVRYNEQFF.

The CDR3 sequence is CSSPSTGVEETQYF. In DNA form, the CDR3 reads TGCAGCTCCCCAAGCACAGGAGTCGAAGAGACCCAGTACTTC. The chain carries TRBV29-1 and TRBJ2-5, with D perhaps matching TRBD1 (5 bases). Trimming removed 8 bases at V and 3 bases at J, with 19 bases between. Germline lookup yields CDR1 SQVTM and CDR2 ANQGSEA. The CDR3 is 14 amino acids.

The chain combines TRBV6-5 with TRBJ1-3; 7 bases line up with TRBD1. The CDR3 runs to 14 residues. The J segment lost 7 bases and the V segment lost 5 bases, leaving 8 bases of the junction unmatched. CDR1 and CDR2 from the germline V gene are MNHEY and SVGAGI. CDR3 DNA sequence: TGTGCCAGCAGTCTCGACAGGGTGGGGAACACCATATATTTT. Its translation: CASSLDRVGNTIYF.

CDR3 protein: CASSITGGNQPQHF. In nucleotides, the CDR3 is TGTGCCAGTAGTATTACAGGGGGCAATCAGCCCCAGCATTTT. This chain connects TRBV19 to TRBJ1-5; TRBD1 agrees at 7 bases. Germline values: CDR1 LNHDA, CDR2 SQIVND (reference sequence). The V and J ends lost 3 bases and 2 bases, in that order; junction bases with no gene match: 1. CDR3 size: 14 residues.

This rearrangement joins TRBV5-4 to TRBJ2-2; 7 bases match TRBD2. The germline V gene has CDR1 SGHNT and CDR2 YYREEE (reference sequence). The CDR3 consists of 17 residues. Trimming took 4 bases from V and 7 from J; bases not matched to a gene: 16. The chain's CDR3 is CASSHLPAGVGVGELFF. The DNA for the CDR3 is TGTGCCAGCAGCCACCTTCCTGCGGGAGTCGGCGTCGGGGAGCTGTTTTTT.

CDR3 in amino acids: CASTGSTDTQYF. The CDR3 coding sequence is TGTGCCAGCACAGGGAGCACAGATACGCAGTATTTT. V and J are TRBV6-5 and TRBJ2-3; D is possibly TRBD1 (5 bases). The CDR3 runs 12 residues. V was pared by 7 bases and J by 0 bases, with 5 bases between. Looked up from germline, CDR1 is MNHEY and CDR2 is SVGAGI.

The chain joins TRBV19 to TRBJ2-1; possible D gene TRBD2, 7 bases. CDR1 is LNHDA and CDR2 is SQIVND in the germline V gene (reference sequence). The CDR3 consists of 14 residues. V lost 6 bases to trimming and J lost 8 bases, with 17 bases between them. CDR3 nucleotide sequence: TGTGCCAGTAGGGGTCTGCAGGGGAGGGATGAGCAGTTCTTC. Amino acid sequence: CASRGLQGRDEQFF.

This chain connects TRBV19 to TRBJ1-2, with TRBD1 matching over 9 bases. The CDR3 is made up of 16 amino acids. V lost 7 bases to trimming and J lost 2 bases; unmatched junction nucleotides: 11. The germline gives CDR1 LNHDA, CDR2 SQIVND (reference sequence). The CDR3 is CASTTIQGAGNYGYTF. In DNA form, the CDR3 reads TGTGCCAGTACAACCATACAGGGGGCTGGGAACTATGGCTACACCTTC.

The V gene is TRBV4-1, the J gene TRBJ1-5; D ambiguous. Germline CDR1 reads MGHRA; CDR2 reads YSYEKL. Trimming took off 4 bases at V and 0 bases at J, with 16 bases between the two ends. This CDR3 has 17 residues. The DNA of the CDR3 is TGCGCCAGCAGCCCTGGAGTCGGGGTCCTTAGCAATCAGCCCCAGCATTTT. It translates to CASSPGVGVLSNQPQHF.

V is TRBV4-1 and J is TRBJ1-5; the match to TRBD1 covers 8 bases. CDR3 length equals 16 residues. The germline V gene has CDR1 MGHRA and CDR2 YSYEKL. J gave up 5 bases and V 3 bases, and 9 bases lay outside the gene matches. CDR3 protein: CASSQGDRWTYQPQHF. The DNA for the CDR3 is TGCGCCAGCAGCCAGGGGGACAGGTGGACCTATCAGCCCCAGCATTTT.

The chain couples TRBV6-1 to TRBJ2-5; no clear D gene. The CDR3 runs to 15 residues. CDR1 is MNHNS, CDR2 SASEGT, per germline. Trimming stripped 0 bases from V and 1 base from J, with 9 bases between. As DNA, the CDR3 is TGTGCCAGCAGTGAAGCCAGGATGTTCCAAGAGACCCAGTACTTC. Its protein is CASSEARMFQETQYF.

V gene TRBV11-2 combines with J gene TRBJ2-7; 12 bases fit TRBD1. The CDR3 loop spans 17 amino acids. Germline assignment: CDR1 SGHAT and CDR2 FQNNGV. J gave up 2 bases and V 5 bases, and 10 bases lay outside the gene matches. The CDR3 DNA is TGTGCCAGCAGCCTTAGCATTGGGACAGGGGGCACCTACGAGCAGTACTTC. Amino acids: CASSLSIGTGGTYEQYF.

The CDR3 DNA follows: TGTGCCAGCAGTTTATCGTGGCGTAGCTACGAGCAGTACTTC. This gives the protein CASSLSWRSYEQYF. V and J are TRBV27 and TRBJ2-5; D is uncertain. The J call may be mistaken, given a closer DNA end match to TRBJ2-7. The CDR3 length is 14 residues. CDR1 and CDR2 (germline): MNHEY, SMNVEV (reference sequence).

J is TRBJ2-5 and V is TRBV6-6; 7 bases match TRBD2. This CDR3 contains 15 residues. The V segment lost 0 bases and the J segment 4 bases; nucleotides outside the gene matches: 5. Germline loops: CDR1 MNHNY, CDR2 SVGAGI (reference sequence). The CDR3 sequence: CASSYSGIAGETQYF. DNA for the CDR3: TGTGCCAGCAGTTACTCAGGGATAGCGGGAGAGACCCAGTACTTC.

This rearrangement joins TRBV7-9 to TRBJ1-3; D is ambiguous. Germline lookup yields CDR1 SEHNR and CDR2 FQNEAQ (reference sequence). The CDR3 totals 16 residues. V was cut by 0 bases and J by 1 base, with 10 bases left in between. Written as DNA, the CDR3 is TGTGCCAGCAGCTTAGCGATGCCCGGGTCTGGAAACACCATATATTTT. Protein product: CASSLAMPGSGNTIYF.

The rearrangement uses TRBV29-1 and TRBJ1-5; the match to TRBD1 covers 10 bases. Looked up from germline, CDR1 is SQVTM and CDR2 is ANQGSEA. The CDR3 covers 14 residues. The trim removed 7 bases at V and 11 bases at J, leaving 14 bases unmatched. CDR3 sequence: CSDPTGGAPKAQHF. The CDR3 DNA sequence: TGCAGCGACCCGACAGGGGGCGCGCCCAAGGCCCAGCATTTT.

The V gene is TRBV6-5, the J gene TRBJ2-7; 7 bases line up with TRBD1. Losses at the gene ends were 10 bases for V and 2 bases for J; bases not matched to a gene: 5. The CDR3 runs to 12 residues. Germline CDR1 is MNHEY and CDR2 is SVGAGI. CDR3 bases: TGTGCCACCCTGGACAGGACCTACGAGCAGTACTTC. Translating it yields CATLDRTYEQYF.

The chain carries TRBV5-1 and TRBJ2-7, with 10 nucleotides matching TRBD2. J lost 3 bases, V lost 2 bases, and 17 bases had no gene match. CDR1 and CDR2 (germline): SGHRS, YFSETQ. This CDR3 has 19 amino acids. This chain's CDR3 is CASSLSWASGSLGHYEQYF. In DNA form, the CDR3 reads TGCGCCAGCAGCTTATCGTGGGCTAGCGGGAGTCTGGGTCACTACGAGCAGTACTTC.

The chain combines TRBV11-2 with TRBJ2-6, with D tentatively TRBD2 (5 bases). Deletions cut 3 bases from V and 1 base from J, with 10 bases between. CDR1 is SGHAT and CDR2 is FQNNGV in the germline V gene. The CDR3 totals 16 residues. Here the CDR3 DNA reads TGTGCCAGCAGCTTTACTAGAGAGTCTGGGGCCAACGTCCTGACTTTC. Translating it yields CASSFTRESGANVLTF.

The CDR3 sequence is CAWAPRSLFNSPLHF. Here the CDR3 DNA reads TGTGCCTGGGCCCCCCGGTCCCTCTTTAATTCACCCCTCCACTTT. The rearrangement joins TRBV30 to TRBJ1-6; no firm D call. This CDR3 contains 15 residues. The V gene's germline CDR1 is GTSNPN and CDR2 SVGIG (reference sequence). V was cut by 5 bases and J by 6 bases, with 17 bases left in between.